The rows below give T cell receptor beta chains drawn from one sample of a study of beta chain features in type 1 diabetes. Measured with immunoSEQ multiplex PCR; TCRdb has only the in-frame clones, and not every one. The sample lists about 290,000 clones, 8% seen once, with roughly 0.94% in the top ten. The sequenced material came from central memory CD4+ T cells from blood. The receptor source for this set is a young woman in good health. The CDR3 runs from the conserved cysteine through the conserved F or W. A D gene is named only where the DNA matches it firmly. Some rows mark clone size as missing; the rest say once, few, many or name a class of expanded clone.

DNA: TGTGCCAGCAGCTTAAGCCAGGGAGAGACCCAGTACTTC; CDR3: CASSLSQGETQYF; D: NA; V: TRBV7-2; J: TRBJ2-5; size: NA
DNA: TGTGCCAGCACCGAGGACAGGGGCAATCAGCCCCAGCATTTT; CDR3: CASTEDRGNQPQHF; D: TRBD1; V: TRBV7-2; J: TRBJ1-5; size: few
DNA: TGTGCCAGCAGCACCGGGGACTCTGGGGCCAACGTCCTGACTTTC; CDR3: CASSTGDSGANVLTF; D: NA; V: TRBV5-4; J: TRBJ2-6; size: few
DNA: TGTGCCAGCACCGGGGGAGGGATCACAGATACGCAGTATTTT; CDR3: CASTGGGITDTQYF; D: TRBD2; V: TRBV6-1; J: TRBJ2-3; size: NA
DNA: TGTGCCAGCAGTCTTGGGGACTATGGCTACACCTTC; CDR3: CASSLGDYGYTF; D: NA; V: TRBV28; J: TRBJ1-2; size: few
DNA: TGTGCCAGCGGTAGAGGACGTCGGGAGACCCAGTACTTC; CDR3: CASGRGRRETQYF; D: NA; V: TRBV27; J: TRBJ2-5; size: NA
DNA: TGTGCCAGCAGCCCCCCCAGTGGCTACACCTTC; CDR3: CASSPPSGYTF; D: NA; V: TRBV9; J: TRBJ1-2; size: NA
DNA: TGTGCCACCAGCAGGGGAGGACAGGGGAGGGCTCAGCCCCAGCATTTT; CDR3: CATSRGGQGRAQPQHF; D: TRBD1; V: TRBV15; J: TRBJ1-5; size: few
DNA: TGTGCCACCAGCAGAAGGACAGGGGCAAGCACAGATACGCAGTATTTT; CDR3: CATSRRTGASTDTQYF; D: TRBD1; V: TRBV15; J: TRBJ2-3; size: few
DNA: TGTGCCAGCAGTAGGGACAGGGGGACAGATCAGCCCCAGCATTTT; CDR3: CASSRDRGTDQPQHF; D: TRBD1; V: TRBV2; J: TRBJ1-5; size: NA
DNA: TGTGCCAGCAGGACAGGGCTAAGCACAGATACGCAGTATTTT; CDR3: CASRTGLSTDTQYF; D: TRBD1; V: TRBV6-1; J: TRBJ2-3; size: many
DNA: TGTGCCAGCAGCCTCCCGGGCGGGACCGATATGAACACTGAAGCTTTCTTT; CDR3: CASSLPGGTDMNTEAFF; D: NA; V: TRBV7-2; J: TRBJ1-1; size: few
DNA: TGCGCCAGCAGCCAAGATAACGGGACTCCCGGAGGCTACACCTTC; CDR3: CASSQDNGTPGGYTF; D: NA; V: TRBV4-1; J: TRBJ1-2; size: few
DNA: TGCGCCAGCAGCCCACCGGGACAGGGGAACACCGGGGAGCTGTTTTTT; CDR3: CASSPPGQGNTGELFF; D: TRBD1; V: TRBV5-1; J: TRBJ2-2; size: NA
DNA: TGTGCCAGCTCACAGGGCCTATCGGGAGGTTCCTCCGAGCAGTACTTC; CDR3: CASSQGLSGGSSEQYF; D: TRBD2; V: TRBV18; J: TRBJ2-7; size: few
DNA: TGCGCCAGCAGCCGAGCGGACGGATTCCTGTTTTTT; CDR3: CASSRADGFLFF; D: NA; V: TRBV4-1; J: TRBJ1-4; size: few
DNA: TGTGCCAGCAGCCAAGGCACGGGGACAGGGCGGTCACCCCTCCACTTT; CDR3: CASSQGTGTGRSPLHF; D: TRBD1; V: TRBV14; J: TRBJ1-6; size: many
DNA: TGTGCCAGCTCACGGGGACAGCGAACAACTAATGAAAAACTGTTTTTT; CDR3: CASSRGQRTTNEKLFF; D: TRBD1; V: TRBV18; J: TRBJ1-4; size: NA
DNA: TGTGCCACCAGCAGAGATCCCGGGGGCTACACAGATACGCAGTATTTT; CDR3: CATSRDPGGYTDTQYF; D: NA; V: TRBV15; J: TRBJ2-3; size: NA
DNA: TGTGCCAGCAGCTTACGCACGAACACTGAAGCTTTCTTT; CDR3: CASSLRTNTEAFF; D: NA; V: TRBV7-9; J: TRBJ1-1; size: few
DNA: TGTGCCAGCAGCCGCCAACAGGGAACTAACTATGGCTACACCTTC; CDR3: CASSRQQGTNYGYTF; D: NA; V: TRBV14; J: TRBJ1-2; size: NA
DNA: TGCGCCAGTCGCCAGGACAGTTCTTACAATGAGCAGTTCTTC; CDR3: CASRQDSSYNEQFF; D: NA; V: TRBV5-1; J: TRBJ2-1; size: NA
DNA: TGCGCCAGCAGCCAAGATAGGAACCGAGGGGCTGAAAAACTGTTTTTT; CDR3: CASSQDRNRGAEKLFF; D: NA; V: TRBV4-3; J: TRBJ1-4; size: few
DNA: TGCAGCGTGGACAGATCCCAAGAGACCCAGTACTTC; CDR3: CSVDRSQETQYF; D: NA; V: TRBV29-1; J: TRBJ2-5; size: NA
DNA: TGTGCCAGCAGCCTAAACACTGAAGCTTTCTTT; CDR3: CASSLNTEAFF; D: NA; V: TRBV5-4; J: TRBJ1-1; size: few
DNA: TGTGCCAGCAGCCAAGGGTCCGGCGGGGGGGCCAGGGACATTCAGTACTTC; CDR3: CASSQGSGGGARDIQYF; D: TRBD2; V: TRBV4-2; J: TRBJ2-4; size: few
DNA: TGTGCCAGCAGCTCATCCGGAACAGGCTCCTACAATGAGCAGTTCTTC; CDR3: CASSSSGTGSYNEQFF; D: NA; V: TRBV7-2; J: TRBJ2-1; size: few
DNA: TGTGCCAGCAGCTACTGGGGGGAACAAGAGACCCAGTACTTC; CDR3: CASSYWGEQETQYF; D: NA; V: TRBV11-2; J: TRBJ2-5; size: NA
DNA: TGTGCCAGCAAAGACCCCTCGAGCACTGAAGCTTTCTTT; CDR3: CASKDPSSTEAFF; D: NA; V: TRBV5-4; J: TRBJ1-1; size: NA
DNA: TGTGCCAGCAGCCCAGTAGCGGGAGGCTCCTACGAGCAGTACTTC; CDR3: CASSPVAGGSYEQYF; D: TRBD2; V: TRBV7-2; J: TRBJ2-7; size: NA
DNA: TGTGCCAGCAGCTTGGCGCTTAATAACTATGGCTACACCTTC; CDR3: CASSLALNNYGYTF; D: NA; V: TRBV5-8; J: TRBJ1-2; size: NA
DNA: TGTGCCAGCAGCTTAGGCGGGACAGCGTACGAGCAGTACTTC; CDR3: CASSLGGTAYEQYF; D: NA; V: TRBV7-9; J: TRBJ2-7; size: NA
DNA: TGTGCCAGCAGCCTCAGTGCAACTAATGAAAAACTGTTTTTT; CDR3: CASSLSATNEKLFF; D: NA; V: TRBV6-5; J: TRBJ1-4; size: few
DNA: TGTGCCAGCAGCATAGCGACAGGGCTCTCTGGAAACACCATATATTTT; CDR3: CASSIATGLSGNTIYF; D: TRBD1; V: TRBV7-9; J: TRBJ1-3; size: few
DNA: TGTGCCAGCAGCTACCAGACAGGGGGTGGGGAGACCCAGTACTTC; CDR3: CASSYQTGGGETQYF; D: TRBD1; V: TRBV7-2; J: TRBJ2-5; size: few
DNA: TGTGCCAGCAGTTTGCACAGAACGCGGGAGACCCAGTACTTC; CDR3: CASSLHRTRETQYF; D: NA; V: TRBV28; J: TRBJ2-5; size: few
DNA: TGCAGCGGTCAAAACACTGAAGCTTTCTTT; CDR3: CSGQNTEAFF; D: NA; V: TRBV29-1; J: TRBJ1-1; size: few
DNA: TGCGCCAGCAGCAAATTAGGGGCAGTTGTTATCTACACCTTC; CDR3: CASSKLGAVVIYTF; D: NA; V: TRBV4-3; J: TRBJ1-2; size: few
DNA: TGTGCCCACTCCCGGGACGTGTCCTACAATGAGCAGTTCTTC; CDR3: CAHSRDVSYNEQFF; D: NA; V: TRBV10-3; J: TRBJ2-1; size: NA
DNA: TGTGCCAGCAGCTTAGGAACCGGGTACAATGAGCAGTTCTTC; CDR3: CASSLGTGYNEQFF; D: NA; V: TRBV7-8; J: TRBJ2-1; size: NA
DNA: TGCGCCAGCAGCCAAGATCCCGACTTCTATGGCTACACCTTC; CDR3: CASSQDPDFYGYTF; D: NA; V: TRBV4-1; J: TRBJ1-2; size: few
DNA: TGTGCCAGCAGCTTCGGCGGGAGTAGGAGAGATACGCAGTATTTT; CDR3: CASSFGGSRRDTQYF; D: TRBD2; V: TRBV7-2; J: TRBJ2-3; size: NA
DNA: TGTGCCAGTAGTATACCGGGACAGGCCGTCGGCTACACCTTC; CDR3: CASSIPGQAVGYTF; D: TRBD1; V: TRBV19; J: TRBJ1-2; size: few
DNA: TGTGCCAGCAGCCCGGGGACGGTGGAGACCCAGTACTTC; CDR3: CASSPGTVETQYF; D: NA; V: TRBV11-1; J: TRBJ2-5; size: NA
DNA: TGTGCCAGCAGTGAAGTAATATGGGACAGGGGTAACAATGAGCAGTTCTTC; CDR3: CASSEVIWDRGNNEQFF; D: TRBD1; V: TRBV6-1; J: TRBJ2-1; size: few
DNA: TGTGCCAGTAGTACTCGGGACAGGGGGCTCACAGATACGCAGTATTTT; CDR3: CASSTRDRGLTDTQYF; D: TRBD1; V: TRBV19; J: TRBJ2-3; size: NA
DNA: TGTGCCAGCAGCGCGACAGAAACTAACTATGGCTACACCTTC; CDR3: CASSATETNYGYTF; D: NA; V: TRBV9; J: TRBJ1-2; size: NA
DNA: TGTGCCAGTAGTATAGAGGGACTCCACACAGATACGCAGTATTTT; CDR3: CASSIEGLHTDTQYF; D: NA; V: TRBV19; J: TRBJ2-3; size: few
DNA: TGTGCCATCAGCCCCTTGTGGACAGGGGTCCTGAACACTGAAGCTTTCTTT; CDR3: CAISPLWTGVLNTEAFF; D: TRBD1; V: TRBV7-9; J: TRBJ1-1; size: NA
DNA: TGTGCCAGCTCACCCTCGGGCGTAAACAATCAGCCCCAGCATTTT; CDR3: CASSPSGVNNQPQHF; D: NA; V: TRBV18; J: TRBJ1-5; size: NA
DNA: TGTGCCAGCAGCCCGACTAGCGGGGGGGCCCCCGGGGAGCTGTTTTTT; CDR3: CASSPTSGGAPGELFF; D: TRBD2; V: TRBV9; J: TRBJ2-2; size: NA
DNA: TGTGCCAGCAGCTTGGGGAAGGGCGAGACCCAGTACTTC; CDR3: CASSLGKGETQYF; D: NA; V: TRBV7-2; J: TRBJ2-5; size: NA